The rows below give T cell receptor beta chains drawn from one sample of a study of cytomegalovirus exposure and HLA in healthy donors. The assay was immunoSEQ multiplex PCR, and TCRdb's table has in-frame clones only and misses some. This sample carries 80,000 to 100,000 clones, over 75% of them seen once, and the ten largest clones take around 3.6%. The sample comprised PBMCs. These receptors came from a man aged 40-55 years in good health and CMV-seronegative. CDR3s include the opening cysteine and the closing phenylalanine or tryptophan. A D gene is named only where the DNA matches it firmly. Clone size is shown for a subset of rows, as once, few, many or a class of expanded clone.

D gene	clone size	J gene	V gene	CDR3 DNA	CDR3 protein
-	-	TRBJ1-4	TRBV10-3	TGTGCCATCAGCGGGGGTGAAAAACTGTTTTTT	CAISGGEKLFF
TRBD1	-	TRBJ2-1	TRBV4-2	TGTGCCAGCAGCCTAGGCGTGGGACAGGGCTTCTACAATGAGCAGTTCTTC	CASSLGVGQGFYNEQFF
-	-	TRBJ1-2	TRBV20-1	TGCAGTGGAATCAGGGAGGGTGGCTACACCTTC	CSGIREGGYTF
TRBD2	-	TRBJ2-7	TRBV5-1	TGCGCCAGCAGCTCGGGACTAGCGGGAGTCACCTACGAGCAGTACTTC	CASSSGLAGVTYEQYF
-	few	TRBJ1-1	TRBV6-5	TGTGCCAGCAGTTACTCGCAGGGCGCCACTGAAGCTTTCTTT	CASSYSQGATEAFF
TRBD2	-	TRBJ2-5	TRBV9	TGTGCCAGCAGCGTAGTGTCTAGCGGGGGGGCGGAGACCCAGTACTTC	CASSVVSSGGAETQYF
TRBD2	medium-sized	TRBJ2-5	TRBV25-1	TGTGCCAGCAGTGATGGGACTAGCGGGGCGCAAGAGACCCAGTACTTC	CASSDGTSGAQETQYF
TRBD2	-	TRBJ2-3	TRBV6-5	TGTGCCAGCAGCTTTACTAGCGGGAGTTCGGATACGCAGTATTTT	CASSFTSGSSDTQYF
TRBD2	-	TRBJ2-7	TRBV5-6	TGTGCCAGCAGCGTCGACAAAGAGACTAGCGGGGTGTTCTCCTACGAGCAGTACTTC	CASSVDKETSGVFSYEQYF
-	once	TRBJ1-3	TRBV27	TGTGCCAGCAGCCCGGTTCTCCCCCTCGGAAACACCATATATTTT	CASSPVLPLGNTIYF
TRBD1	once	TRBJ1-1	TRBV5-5	TGTGCCAGCAGCTGGGAAGGGACAGGGATGAACACTGAAGCTTTCTTT	CASSWEGTGMNTEAFF
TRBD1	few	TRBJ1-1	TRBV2	TGTGCCAGCAGTGACTGGACAGGGAATTCTGAAGCTTTCTTT	CASSDWTGNSEAFF
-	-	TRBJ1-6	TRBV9	TGTGCCAGCAGCGTAGCTCTGAACACCTTTAATTCACCCCTCCACTTT	CASSVALNTFNSPLHF
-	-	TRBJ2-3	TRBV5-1	TGCGCCAGCAGCTTGGGGGCCAGAGTGGGCACAGATACGCAGTATTTT	CASSLGARVGTDTQYF
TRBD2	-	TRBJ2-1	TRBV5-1	TGCGCCAGCAGTTTCGGGACTAGCGGATACAATGAGCAGTTCTTC	CASSFGTSGYNEQFF
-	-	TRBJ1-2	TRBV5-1	TGCGCCAGCAGTGATACGGGGGTTCCAGATTATGGCTACACCTTC	CASSDTGVPDYGYTF
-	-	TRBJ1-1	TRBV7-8	TGTGCCAGCAGCCAGGAAGTGAGTGGCACTGAAGCTTTCTTT	CASSQEVSGTEAFF
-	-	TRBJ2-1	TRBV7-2	TGTGCCAGCAGCTTAGCCGCGGGGTACAACAATGAGCAGTTCTTC	CASSLAAGYNNEQFF
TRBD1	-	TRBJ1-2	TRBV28	TGTGCCAGCGAGACAGGGGAGTCCTATGGCTACACCTTC	CASETGESYGYTF
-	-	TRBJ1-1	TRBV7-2	TGTGCCAGCAGCTTACTCAGGGTGAGTAACGCTGAAGCTTTCTTT	CASSLLRVSNAEAFF
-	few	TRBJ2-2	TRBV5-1	TGCGCCAGCAGCTTGGTGAGGACCGGGGAGCTGTTTTTT	CASSLVRTGELFF
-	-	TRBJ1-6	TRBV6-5	TGTGCCAGCAGGTCGACAGGACATACGGGTTCACCCCTCCACTTT	CASRSTGHTGSPLHF
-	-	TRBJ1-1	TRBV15	TGTGCCACCAGCAGAGATCCGGGGATGAACACTGAAGCTTTCTTT	CATSRDPGMNTEAFF
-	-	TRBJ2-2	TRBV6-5	TGTGCCAGCAGGCGATTACTCGCGAACACCGGGGAGCTGTTTTTT	CASRRLLANTGELFF
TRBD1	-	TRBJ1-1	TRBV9	TGTGCCAGCAGCGCACTGACAGGGCCGAACACTGAAGCTTTCTTT	CASSALTGPNTEAFF
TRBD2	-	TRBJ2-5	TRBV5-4	TGTGCCAGCAGCCCACGGGAGGGACCCAGGGAGACCCAGTACTTC	CASSPREGPRETQYF
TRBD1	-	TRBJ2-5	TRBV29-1	TGCAGCGTCGCCGGCAGGGGGCACGGGACCCAGTACTTC	CSVAGRGHGTQYF